One sample yielded the 9 T cell receptor beta chains listed below, sequenced in a study of shared clonotypes between healthy human individuals. Generated by immunoSEQ multiplex PCR, the TCRdb table keeps only in-frame clones and is missing some. Among 800,000 or so clones listed, approximately 96% were seen once. Naivety among CD8 cells was defined by CD45RO negativity and positive CCR7 selection, thereby excluding terminally differentiated effector memory CD45RA+ cells. Sequencing was carried out using naive CD8+ T cells sorted from blood. The source is a man aged 25 to 40 in good health.

This chain uses TRBV5-6 with TRBJ2-1; D might be TRBD1 (5 bases). V was clipped by 4 bases and J by 9 bases, with 14 bases between them. The germline V gene encodes CDR1 SGHDT and CDR2 YYEEEE. The CDR3 runs to 13 residues. In nucleotides, the CDR3 is TGTGCCAGCAGCCCCCCCAGGGCCGGTGAGCAGTTCTTC. Its translation is CASSPPRAGEQFF.

The table lists this clone with a count of one. The V and J genes are TRBV7-9 and TRBJ1-3; 7 positions agree with TRBD1. The CDR3 has 15 residues. V gave up 5 bases and J gave up 0 bases; unmatched junction bases: 4. Germline values: CDR1 SEHNR, CDR2 FQNEAQ (reference sequence). The CDR3 sequence: CASSPTGVSGNTIYF. The CDR3 DNA follows: TGTGCCAGCAGCCCAACAGGGGTCTCTGGAAACACCATATATTTT. The whole variable domain, filled in from reference TRBV7-9 and TRBJ1-3, reads DTGVSQNPRHKITKRGQNVTFRCDPISEHNRLYWYRQTLGQGPEFLTYFQNEAQLEKSRLLSDRFSAERPKGSFSTLEIQRTEQGDSAMYLCASSPTGVSGNTIYFGEGSWLTVV.

This chain links TRBV28 with TRBJ2-7; 9 positions match TRBD1. The CDR3 has 14 residues. Per the germline V gene, CDR1 is MDHEN and CDR2 is SYDVKM. Trimming took 9 bases from V and 4 from J; bases not matched to a gene: 10. The CDR3 nucleotides read TGTGCCAGTCAGGAGCCGGGACAGGGTTACGAGCAGTACTTC. Amino acids: CASQEPGQGYEQYF.

The V call is TRBV4-3, the J call TRBJ2-7, with D perhaps TRBD1 or TRBD2 (5 bases each). Germline CDR1 is LGHNA and CDR2 is YSLEER. The CDR3 spans 15 residues. Between the trimmed V and J ends, which lost 1 base and 2 bases, there was a span of 12 bases. The CDR3 here is CASSQATGPPYEQYF. The CDR3 DNA sequence: TGCGCCAGCAGCCAAGCGACGGGACCCCCCTACGAGCAGTACTTC.

V usage is TRBV9 and J usage is TRBJ2-1; no clear D gene. The germline V gene encodes CDR1 SGDLS and CDR2 YYNGEE. CDR3 size: 12 residues. Trimming took 5 bases from V and 8 from J, leaving 11 bases between them. The CDR3 loop is CASSDQGYEQFF. CDR3 nucleotide sequence: TGTGCCAGCAGTGATCAAGGGTATGAGCAGTTCTTC.

This chain links TRBV5-6 with TRBJ2-3; 8 positions agree with TRBD2. CDR3 length: 16 amino acids. Germline loops: CDR1 SGHDT, CDR2 YYEEEE. V lost 4 bases and J lost 0; bases outside the gene matches: 7. The CDR3 is CASSELADASTDTQYF. The CDR3 region has the DNA TGTGCCAGCAGCGAACTAGCGGACGCTAGCACAGATACGCAGTATTTT.

This chain joins TRBV27 and TRBJ2-1; TRBD2 aligns across 11 bases. CDR3 length equals 16 residues. Germline loops: CDR1 MNHEY, CDR2 SMNVEV (reference sequence). V was clipped by 4 bases and J by 9 bases; unmatched bases: 11. The CDR3 DNA follows: TGTGCCAGCAGTTCTCTCACTAGCGGGAGAGACAGTGAGCAGTTCTTC. It yields the protein CASSSLTSGRDSEQFF.

The chain carries TRBV5-4 and TRBJ1-3; 9 positions agree with TRBD1. V was pared by 7 bases and J by 0 bases, with 20 bases of the junction left unmatched. The V gene's germline CDR1 is SGHNT and CDR2 YYREEE (reference sequence). The CDR3 totals 20 residues. CDR3: CASQPWGGQGPQGSGNTIYF. CDR3 nucleotide sequence: TGTGCCAGCCAACCGTGGGGGGGACAGGGCCCTCAGGGCTCTGGAAACACCATATATTTT.

The chain has TRBV7-3 and TRBJ2-3; possible D gene TRBD1, 5 bases. In germline, CDR1 is SGHTA, CDR2 FQGTGA. This CDR3 comprises 16 residues. Trimming took off 4 bases at V and 0 bases at J, with 14 bases between the two ends. CDR3 nucleotide sequence: TGTGCCAGCAGCTCCAGGGATCTCAATAGCACAGATACGCAGTATTTT. Translation gives CASSSRDLNSTDTQYF.